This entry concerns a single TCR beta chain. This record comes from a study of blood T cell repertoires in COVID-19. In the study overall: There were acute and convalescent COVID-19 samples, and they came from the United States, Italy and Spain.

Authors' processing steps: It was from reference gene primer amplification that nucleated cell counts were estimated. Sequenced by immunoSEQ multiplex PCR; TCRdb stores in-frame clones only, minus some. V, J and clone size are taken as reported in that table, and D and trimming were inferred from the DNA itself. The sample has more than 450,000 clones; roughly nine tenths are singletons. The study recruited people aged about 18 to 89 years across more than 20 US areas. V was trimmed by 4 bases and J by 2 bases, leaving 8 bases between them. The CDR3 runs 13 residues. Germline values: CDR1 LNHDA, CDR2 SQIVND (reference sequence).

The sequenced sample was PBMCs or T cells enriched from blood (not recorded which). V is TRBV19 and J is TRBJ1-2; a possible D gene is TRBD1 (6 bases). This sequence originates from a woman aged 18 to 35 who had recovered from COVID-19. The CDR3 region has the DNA TGTGCCAGTAGTAACACAGGGAACTATGGCTACACCTTC. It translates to CASSNTGNYGYTF.